These T cell receptor beta chains were read from a single sample in a study of cytomegalovirus exposure and HLA in healthy donors. Only in-frame clones appear in the TCRdb table, and some are missing; sequencing was by immunoSEQ multiplex PCR. The sample has 150,000 to 200,000 clones, under 85% seen once. Sequenced: PBMCs. Receptors originate from a human donor in good health. The CDR3 runs from the conserved cysteine through the conserved F or W. A D gene is named only where the DNA matches it firmly. The size of a clone is reported for some rows only, either as once, few or many, or as a class for expanded clones.

TRBV7-9	.	14	.	TRBJ1-1	CASSFAGENTEAFF	TGTGCCAGCAGCTTCGCAGGGGAGAACACTGAAGCTTTCTTT
TRBV7-9	.	16	.	TRBJ2-7	CASSPPDSVSSYEQYF	TGTGCCAGCAGCCCCCCTGACAGCGTAAGCTCCTACGAGCAGTACTTC
TRBV2	few	13	.	TRBJ2-7	CASSAQQAYEQYF	TGTGCCAGCAGTGCGCAACAAGCCTACGAGCAGTACTTC
TRBV6-4	.	16	.	TRBJ1-1	CASSDSFGSSGTEAFF	TGTGCCAGCAGTGACTCCTTTGGGAGTTCGGGCACTGAAGCTTTCTTT
TRBV5-6	.	13	.	TRBJ2-7	CASSFTSGYEQYF	TGTGCCAGCAGCTTCACGTCCGGCTACGAGCAGTACTTC
TRBV20-1	.	11	.	TRBJ2-5	CSASSRETQYF	TGCAGTGCTAGTTCGAGGGAGACCCAGTACTTC
TRBV30	few	12	TRBD2	TRBJ2-5	CALSGGAETQYF	TGTGCTCTGAGCGGGGGGGCCGAGACCCAGTACTTC
TRBV19	once	16	TRBD1	TRBJ1-1	CASSTTGFGGSPEAFF	TGTGCCAGTAGTACGACAGGGTTTGGGGGGAGCCCTGAAGCTTTCTTT
TRBV5-4	.	17	.	TRBJ1-2	CASSSPGSHPFSYGYTF	TGTGCCAGCAGCTCCCCGGGATCACACCCTTTTTCGTATGGCTACACCTTC
TRBV5-8	few	13	TRBD2	TRBJ2-7	CASSSGWAGDQYF	TGTGCCAGCAGCTCCGGGTGGGCGGGGGATCAGTACTTC
TRBV7-2	.	18	.	TRBJ2-3	CASSLAAASIISADTQYF	TGTGCCAGCAGCTTAGCGGCGGCTAGCATTATCAGTGCAGATACGCAGTATTTT
TRBV19	.	16	TRBD1	TRBJ1-4	CASSNPSGTGGEKLFF	TGTGCCAGTAGTAATCCCTCCGGGACAGGGGGTGAAAAACTGTTTTTT
TRBV5-6	.	12	.	TRBJ1-4	CASSFLGEKLFF	TGTGCCAGCAGCTTCCTAGGTGAAAAACTGTTTTTT
TRBV9	.	14	.	TRBJ2-1	CASSEGGQDNEQFF	TGTGCCAGCAGCGAGGGGGGGCAGGACAATGAGCAGTTCTTC
TRBV5-1	.	17	TRBD2	TRBJ2-3	CASSLAVSGGAADTQYF	TGCGCCAGCAGCTTGGCGGTAAGCGGGGGGGCCGCAGATACGCAGTATTTT
TRBV6-6	.	16	TRBD1	TRBJ1-1	CASRPNDRGRFTEAFF	TGTGCCAGCAGACCCAATGACAGGGGGCGATTTACTGAAGCTTTCTTT
TRBV4-1	.	14	TRBD1	TRBJ1-5	CASSLGTGNQPQHF	TGCGCCAGCAGCCTGGGGACAGGGAATCAGCCCCAGCATTTT
TRBV19	.	16	TRBD1	TRBJ1-2	CASSKTRTGGGYGYTF	TGTGCCAGTAGTAAAACTCGGACAGGGGGTGGTTATGGCTACACCTTC
TRBV19	.	16	TRBD1	TRBJ2-3	CASSIRTGGRTDTQYF	TGTGCCAGTAGTATCCGGACAGGGGGACGCACAGATACGCAGTATTTT
TRBV5-1	.	15	.	TRBJ2-7	CASSSGTFSSYEQYF	TGCGCCAGCAGCTCCGGGACTTTCAGCTCCTACGAGCAGTACTTC
TRBV6-1	.	13	.	TRBJ1-6	CASAVQGVSPLHF	TGTGCCAGCGCAGTACAGGGCGTTTCACCCCTCCACTTT
TRBV27	.	14	TRBD1	TRBJ1-1	CASSRGQQNTEAFF	TGTGCCAGCAGTAGGGGACAGCAGAACACTGAAGCTTTCTTT
TRBV27	.	14	TRBD1	TRBJ1-5	CASSPTGGHQPQHF	TGTGCCAGCAGTCCGACAGGGGGCCATCAGCCCCAGCATTTT
TRBV1	.	18	.	TRBJ1-1	CTSSQAGTGHCIYTEAFF	TGCACCAGCAGCCAAGCGGGGACAGGCCACTGTATCTACACTGAAGCTTTCTTT
TRBV7-9	.	17	.	TRBJ1-1	CASSLVYGTGRATEAFF	TGTGCCAGCAGCTTAGTCTATGGCACAGGGCGGGCCACTGAAGCTTTCTTT
TRBV2	.	16	TRBD2	TRBJ2-7	CASRRGTSGGAYEQYF	TGTGCCAGCAGGAGGGGGACTAGCGGGGGGGCCTACGAGCAGTACTTC
TRBV9	.	16	TRBD2	TRBJ2-3	CASSVGSGGDTDTQYF	TGTGCCAGCAGCGTAGGAAGCGGGGGGGACACAGATACGCAGTATTTT
TRBV5-8	.	13	TRBD1	TRBJ1-2	CASSPDRNYGYTF	TGTGCCAGCAGCCCGGACAGGAACTATGGCTACACCTTC
TRBV9	.	14	.	TRBJ1-3	CAGSDRDFGNTIYF	TGTGCCGGCAGCGACCGGGACTTTGGAAACACCATATATTTT
TRBV2	once	15	TRBD1	TRBJ2-3	CASSTDRGLTDTQYF	TGTGCCAGCAGCACGGACAGGGGGCTCACAGATACGCAGTATTTT
TRBV2	once	16	.	TRBJ1-5	CASSEWEGMGNQPQHF	TGTGCCAGCAGTGAATGGGAGGGAATGGGCAATCAGCCCCAGCATTTT
TRBV11-3	.	14	TRBD1	TRBJ1-1	CASSAGQANTEAFF	TGTGCCAGCAGCGCGGGACAGGCTAACACTGAAGCTTTCTTT
TRBV7-8	.	12	.	TRBJ1-2	CASSSDSYGYTF	TGTGCCAGCAGCTCAGACAGCTATGGCTACACCTTC
TRBV14	.	14	.	TRBJ2-4	CASSPRFSKTFTYF	TGTGCCAGCAGCCCCAGGTTTTCCAAAACATTTACCTACTTC
TRBV11-2	once	14	.	TRBJ1-4	CASSLDPGNEKLFF	TGTGCCAGCAGCTTAGACCCGGGAAATGAAAAACTGTTTTTT
TRBV11-2	.	14	.	TRBJ2-7	CASSLAGSSSEQYF	TGTGCCAGCAGCTTGGCAGGGTCCTCGTCCGAGCAGTACTTC
TRBV15	.	13	.	TRBJ2-2	CATPVEGSGELFF	TGTGCCACCCCCGTGGAGGGGAGCGGGGAGCTGTTTTTT
TRBV9	.	17	TRBD1	TRBJ2-2	CASSVGPGTANTGELFF	TGTGCCAGCAGCGTTGGGCCCGGGACAGCGAACACCGGGGAGCTGTTTTTT
TRBV5-5	.	14	TRBD1	TRBJ2-7	CASSADRDTYEQYF	TGTGCCAGCAGCGCGGACAGGGATACCTACGAGCAGTACTTC
TRBV18	.	14	TRBD1	TRBJ1-2	CASSPGQDYYGYTF	TGTGCCAGCTCACCTGGACAGGACTACTATGGCTACACCTTC
TRBV30	.	15	.	TRBJ1-5	CAWSVPEYSNQPQHF	TGTGCCTGGAGTGTACCGGAGTATAGCAATCAGCCCCAGCATTTT
TRBV6-5	.	13	.	TRBJ1-1	CASSLSVNTEAFF	TGTGCCAGCAGCCTATCGGTGAACACTGAAGCTTTCTTT